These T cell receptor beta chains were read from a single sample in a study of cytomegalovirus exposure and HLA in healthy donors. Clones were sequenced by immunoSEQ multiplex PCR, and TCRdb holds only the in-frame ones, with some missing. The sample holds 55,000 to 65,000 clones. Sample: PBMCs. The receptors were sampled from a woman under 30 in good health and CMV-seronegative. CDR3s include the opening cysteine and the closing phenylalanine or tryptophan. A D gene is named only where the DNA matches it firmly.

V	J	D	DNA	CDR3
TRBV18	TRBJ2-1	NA	TGTGCCAGCTCACCAGGAGCGCAGGGATCCTACAATGAGCAGTTCTTC	CASSPGAQGSYNEQFF
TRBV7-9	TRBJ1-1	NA	TGTGCCAGCAGCTCTTTCGTGGCCTTGAACACTGAAGCTTTCTTT	CASSSFVALNTEAFF
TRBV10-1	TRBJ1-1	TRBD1	TGCGCCAGCAGTGATTCCGGGACAGGGGCTTTCTTT	CASSDSGTGAFF
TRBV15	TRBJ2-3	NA	TGTGCCACCAGCATGGCCGGGAAACCCCCAAATACGCAGTATTTT	CATSMAGKPPNTQYF
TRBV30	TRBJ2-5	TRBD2	TGTGCCTGGAGCAAAGGCCGGCGGGAGGGCCAAGAGACCCAGTACTTC	CAWSKGRREGQETQYF
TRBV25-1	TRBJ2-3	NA	TGTGCCAGCAGTGAATCCCGGCTAGGGGGGGCTAGCACAGATACGCAGTATTTT	CASSESRLGGASTDTQYF
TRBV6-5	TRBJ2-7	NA	TGTGCCAGCAGCCGGGAAGGGGGGGGGTCCTACGAGCAGTACTTC	CASSREGGGSYEQYF
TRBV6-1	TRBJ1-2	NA	TGTGCCAGCAGTGAAGTGGCAGGGGCTAACTATGGCTACACCTTC	CASSEVAGANYGYTF
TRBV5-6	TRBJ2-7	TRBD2	TGTGCCAGCAGCTGGGGGGGGACCGCCTACGAGCAGTACTTC	CASSWGGTAYEQYF
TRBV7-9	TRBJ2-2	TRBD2	TGTGCCAGCAGCTTAGCGCACTTAGCGGGAGGGTCCGGCGGGGAGCTGTTTTTT	CASSLAHLAGGSGGELFF
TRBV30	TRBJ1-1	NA	TGTGCCTGGAGTAGAGGGACATCTGAAGCTTTCTTT	CAWSRGTSEAFF
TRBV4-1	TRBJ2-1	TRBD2	TGCGCCAGCAGCCAATTAGGACTAGCGGCAAATGAGCAGTTCTTC	CASSQLGLAANEQFF
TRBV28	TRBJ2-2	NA	TGTGCCAGCACCCAACGGGTGGGGGAGCTGTTTTTT	CASTQRVGELFF
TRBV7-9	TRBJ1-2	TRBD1	TGTGCCAGCAGCTTCTGGACAGGCTCTAACTATGGCTACACCTTC	CASSFWTGSNYGYTF
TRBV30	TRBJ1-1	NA	TGTGCCTGGAGTAGAACAGGGAGGGACACTGAAGCTTTCTTT	CAWSRTGRDTEAFF
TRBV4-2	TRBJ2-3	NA	TGTGCCAGCAGCCAAGAAGGAGGGACGACGCCAGATACGCAGTATTTT	CASSQEGGTTPDTQYF
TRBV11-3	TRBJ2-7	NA	TGTGCCAGCAGCTACGGTTCCTACGAGCAGTACTTC	CASSYGSYEQYF
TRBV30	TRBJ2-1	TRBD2	TGTGCCTGGAGTGTACAGGCTAGCGGTATGGATGAGCAGTTCTTC	CAWSVQASGMDEQFF
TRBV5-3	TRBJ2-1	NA	TGTGCCAGAAGCTTAGGGGACATCTCTCATGAGCAGTTCTTC	CARSLGDISHEQFF
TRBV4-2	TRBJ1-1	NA	TGTGCCAGCAGCCAAGGGGTGGGGGAGGGGCTTCCCGAAGCTTTCTTT	CASSQGVGEGLPEAFF
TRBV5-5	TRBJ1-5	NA	TGTGCCAGCAGCCCAGGCGGGGTTTCCAATCAGCCCCAGCATTTT	CASSPGGVSNQPQHF
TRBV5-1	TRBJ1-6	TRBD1	TGCGCCAGCAGCTGGACAGGGAAGAACGATTCACCCCTCCACTTT	CASSWTGKNDSPLHF
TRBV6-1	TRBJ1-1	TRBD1	TGTGCCAGCACCGTCATCGGACAGGGGGCTGAAGCTTTCTTT	CASTVIGQGAEAFF
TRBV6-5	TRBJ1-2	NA	TGTGCCAGCAGTCTAATGGGACCGAGGCGGGAAGGCTACACCTTC	CASSLMGPRREGYTF
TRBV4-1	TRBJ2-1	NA	TGCGCCAGCAAGAGGGAACCTACCGTCGATGAGCAGTTCTTC	CASKREPTVDEQFF
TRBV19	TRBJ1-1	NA	TGTGCCAGTAGTATGGTAGGGCAGGGTGAAGCTTTCTTT	CASSMVGQGEAFF
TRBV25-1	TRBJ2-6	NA	TGTGCCAGCAGTGACACAGGGCAAAGGGCCAACGTCCTGACTTTC	CASSDTGQRANVLTF
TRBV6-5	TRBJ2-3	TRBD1	TGTGCCAGCAGTTACCAGACAGGGGATACGCAGTATTTT	CASSYQTGDTQYF
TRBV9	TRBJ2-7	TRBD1	TGTGCCAGCAGCCCCGGACAGGGCCCTTACGAGCAGTACTTC	CASSPGQGPYEQYF
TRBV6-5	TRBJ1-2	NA	TGTGCCAGCTGTCCTTACGACGGAGCCGTTGGCTACACCTTC	CASCPYDGAVGYTF
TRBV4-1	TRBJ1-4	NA	TGCGCCAGCAGACCGGTCCTAGGTAATGAAAAACTGTTTTTT	CASRPVLGNEKLFF
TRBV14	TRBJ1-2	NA	TGTGCCAGCAGCCAAGTCGGGGTCGGCGGTGGCTACACCTTC	CASSQVGVGGGYTF
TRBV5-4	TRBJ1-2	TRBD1	TGTGCCAGCAGCTGGCAGACAGGGCAGTATGGCTACACCTTC	CASSWQTGQYGYTF
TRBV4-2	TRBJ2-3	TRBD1	TGTGCCAGCAGCCAAGATCGGGCAGGGGGTGACGATACGCAGTATTTT	CASSQDRAGGDDTQYF
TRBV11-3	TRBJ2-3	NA	TGTGCCAGCAGCTTATCTTTGCGGGATACGCAGTATTTT	CASSLSLRDTQYF
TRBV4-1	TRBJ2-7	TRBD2	TGCGCCAGCAGCCAAGGAGTCCTAGCGGGAGGGCCATTCTACGAGCAGTACTTC	CASSQGVLAGGPFYEQYF
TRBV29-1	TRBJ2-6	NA	TGCAGCGCCCAGGGGGGCACTGGGGCCAACGTCCTGACTTTC	CSAQGGTGANVLTF
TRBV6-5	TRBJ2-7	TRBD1	TGTGCCAGCAGTTACTCGAGTGACAGGGCCCTCTACGAGCAGTACTTC	CASSYSSDRALYEQYF
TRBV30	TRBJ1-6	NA	TGTGCCTGGAGCGGGGGGTTGAATTCACCCCTCCACTTT	CAWSGGLNSPLHF
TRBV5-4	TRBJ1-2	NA	TGTGCCAGCAGCTTGGAGCGGGACTGGCGGGATGGCTACACCTTC	CASSLERDWRDGYTF
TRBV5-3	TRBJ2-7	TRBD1	TGTGCCAGAGGAACGGGACAGAGCTCCTACGAGCAGTACTTC	CARGTGQSSYEQYF